These 14 T cell receptor beta chains were sequenced from one sample in a study of chronic HIV infection and antiretroviral therapy. One entry per CDR3 protein results from TCRdb running MiXCR on the 5' RACE reads. Of tens of thousands of distinct CDR3 sequences in the sample, 8% to 10% were seen once. The specimen was peripheral blood. The receptors here all came from an adult who had HIV and had not received antiretroviral therapy, or was an uninfected healthy control (not recorded which).

This clonotype was recorded many times. The rearrangement joins TRBV6-1 to TRBJ1-5; the match to TRBD1 covers 7 bases. The V gene's germline CDR1 is MNHNS and CDR2 SASEGT. Trimming cost V 1 base and J 8 bases; bases outside gene matches: 14. CDR3 size: 17 residues. CDR3 amino acids: CASSEGDRASIAKPQHF. In DNA, the CDR3 is TGTGCCAGCAGTGAAGGTGACAGGGCCTCGATCGCTAAGCCCCAGCATTTT.

This clonotype was observed at least ten times. The chain carries TRBV20-1 and TRBJ2-1; unclear D gene. Germline CDR1 DFQATT, CDR2 SNEGSKA (reference sequence). Between the trimmed V and J ends, which lost 1 base and 3 bases, there was a span of 10 bases. The CDR3 sequence is 14 residues long. Here the CDR3 reads CSARGTSYYNEQFF. The CDR3 DNA reads TGCAGTGCTAGAGGGACGAGCTACTACAATGAGCAGTTCTTC.

In its sample, this clonotype was seen many times. The chain links TRBV10-3 to TRBJ2-1, with 10 positions matching TRBD2. V trimming: 10 bases; J trimming: 4 bases; junction bases outside the gene matches: 7. The CDR3 totals 14 residues. Germline V gene lookup returns CDR1 ENHRY and CDR2 SYGVKD. CDR3 protein: CATRAGGTYNEQFF. In DNA, the CDR3 is TGTGCCACCAGAGCGGGGGGGACGTACAATGAGCAGTTCTTC.

Many counts were recorded for this clonotype. This rearrangement joins TRBV27 to TRBJ2-1, with 8 bases aligning to TRBD2. Germline V gene sequence: CDR1 MNHEY, CDR2 SMNVEV (reference sequence). Trimming took 6 bases from V and 5 from J; bases not matched to a gene: 9. CDR3 length equals 15 residues. The CDR3, as DNA: TGTGCCAGCAGGGAAGCGGGGGTCAGACACAATGAGCAGTTCTTC. It codes for CASREAGVRHNEQFF.

This clonotype was found many times. The rearrangement links TRBV29-1 to TRBJ1-1, with D unclear. The CDR3 totals 15 residues. Trimming pared 0 bases from V and 3 bases from J, leaving 14 bases between. Per the germline V gene, CDR1 is SQVTM and CDR2 is ANQGSEA. CDR3 protein: CSVEDTAFSDTEAFF. The CDR3 nucleotides are TGCAGCGTTGAAGATACTGCCTTTTCTGACACTGAAGCTTTCTTT.

This clonotype was found many times. The rearrangement joins TRBV5-1 to TRBJ2-3; TRBD2 agrees at 9 bases. CDR3 length: 15 amino acids. The ends lost 5 bases at V and 5 bases at J; junction bases unmatched: 9. In germline, CDR1 is SGHRS, CDR2 YFSETQ. The DNA for the CDR3 is TGCGCCAGCAGAGTCTCTAGCGGGATTGGAGATACGCAGTATTTT. This translates into CASRVSSGIGDTQYF.

This clonotype was recorded a few times. The chain links TRBV2 to TRBJ1-5; D remains unclear. This CDR3 is 15 amino acids long. V lost 7 bases to trimming and J lost 1 base, with 14 bases between them. Germline CDR1 reads SNHLY; CDR2 reads FYNNEI. CDR3 in amino acids: CASKLGQSSNQPQHF. CDR3 nucleotide sequence: TGTGCCAGCAAGCTAGGGCAGTCGAGCAATCAGCCCCAGCATTTT.

The V gene is TRBV4-2, the J gene TRBJ2-7; tentative D call: TRBD2 (5 bases). The CDR3 covers 15 residues. CDR1 is LGHNA and CDR2 is YNFKEQ in the germline V gene. Trimming left V 0 bases short and J 2 bases short, with 11 bases between. This chain's CDR3 is CASSQDGGSAYEQYF. In DNA, the CDR3 is TGTGCCAGCAGCCAAGATGGCGGGTCAGCCTACGAGCAGTACTTC.

This clonotype was recorded at least ten times. The CDR3 protein is CSARGGSGANVLTF. As DNA, the CDR3 is TGCAGTGCTAGAGGGGGCTCGGGGGCCAACGTCCTGACTTTC. The rearrangement uses TRBV20-1 and TRBJ2-6; D might be TRBD1 (5 bases). This CDR3 is built from 14 residues. Germline V gene data show CDR1 as DFQATT and CDR2 as SNEGSKA (reference sequence). V shed 1 base and J shed 4 bases, with 8 bases lying between them.

This clonotype was counted ten times or more. This rearrangement joins TRBV12-3 or TRBV12-4 to TRBJ2-3, with 8 bases matching TRBD1. V was clipped by 1 base and J by 6 bases; unmatched bases: 3. This CDR3 contains 14 residues. CDR3 DNA sequence: TGTGCCAGCAGTTTAGGGGACAGGCCCGATACGCAGTATTTT. The encoded protein is CASSLGDRPDTQYF.

CDR3 DNA sequence: TGTGCCAGCAGCCAAGAGGGGACAGGAGGAGCTTTCTTT. Translating gives CASSQEGTGGAFF. J is TRBJ1-1 and V is TRBV3-1; 8 bases fit TRBD1. Per germline, CDR1 LGHDT and CDR2 YNNKEL (reference sequence). The CDR3 has 13 residues. The ends lost 0 bases at V and 10 bases at J; junction bases unmatched: 4.

Many counts were recorded for this clonotype. The CDR3 loop is CASSLAVGTGANVLTF. The DNA of the CDR3 is TGTGCCAGCAGTTTAGCGGTGGGGACTGGGGCCAACGTCCTGACTTTC. The gene calls are TRBV12-3 or TRBV12-4 and TRBJ2-6; no reliable D call. The CDR3 sequence is 16 residues long. Trimming removed 0 bases from V and 2 bases from J, with 8 bases in between.

This clonotype appeared many times. The chain combines TRBV6-5 with TRBJ1-1; 8 bases are a match to TRBD1. CDR3 length: 16 residues. Germline V gene sequence: CDR1 MNHEY, CDR2 SVGAGI. V shed 2 bases and J 5 bases; nucleotides not matched to a gene: 10. CDR3 coding DNA: TGTGCCAGCAGTTACAGGGCGGCAGGGGGCCGGACTGAAGCTTTCTTT. This codes for CASSYRAAGGRTEAFF.

V gene TRBV27 combines with J gene TRBJ1-2; D not certain. CDR1 and CDR2 (germline): MNHEY, SMNVEV (reference sequence). CDR3 size: 13 residues. Trimming cost V 2 bases and J 4 bases, with 8 bases left between them. CDR3 bases: TGTGCCAGCAGTTTAAACGGGATCTATGGCTACACCTTC. Its protein is CASSLNGIYGYTF.